These 3 T cell receptor beta chains originate from one sample sequenced in a study of T cells after yellow fever vaccination. TCRdb fed the 5' RACE reads into MiXCR, producing one record per CDR3 protein. There are a few hundred thousand distinct CDR3 sequences in the sample; 2.5% to 3.5% occur only once, and around 3% lies in the top ten. Here the sequenced sample was CD4+ T cells sorted from PBMCs, taken 10 days after the yellow fever booster vaccination. All receptors come from a man aged 18-30 years who received the YFV17D yellow fever vaccine.

This clonotype has ten or more counts. V and J are TRBV4-1 and TRBJ1-1; no reliable D call. Trimming left V 1 base short and J 5 bases short, with 8 bases between. The germline CDR1 and CDR2 sequences are MGHRA and YSYEKL. CDR3 length equals 13 residues. The CDR3 is CASSQGWWTEAFF. The CDR3, as DNA: TGCGCCAGCAGCCAAGGGTGGTGGACTGAAGCTTTCTTT.

This clonotype was counted many times. The rearrangement joins TRBV5-1 to TRBJ2-5, with 9 bases lining up with TRBD2. The length of the CDR3 is 17 residues. CDR1 is SGHRS, CDR2 YFSETQ, per germline. J was trimmed by 5 bases and V by 4 bases; bases with no gene match: 15. The CDR3 nucleotides read TGCGCCAGCAGCATCCAAAACCCGGCGGGACTAGCTGAGACCCAGTACTTC. It specifies CASSIQNPAGLAETQYF.

This sequence joins TRBV12-3 or TRBV12-4 and TRBJ2-7, with D possibly matching TRBD1 (6 bases). This CDR3 region has 12 residues. V was pared by 5 bases and J by 2 bases, with 7 bases between. CDR3 bases: TGTGCCAGCAGTAGACAGGCCTACGAGCAGTACTTC. It yields the protein CASSRQAYEQYF.